This is a list of T cell receptor beta chains from one sample in a study of control samples from healthy donors and cancer patients. The table came from immunoSEQ multiplex PCR; TCRdb's copy has only in-frame clones and leaves some out. The sample consists of 390,000 or so clones, over 75% of them appearing once. Input material: PBMCs. These receptors all stem from a man aged 40-49 years with head and neck cancer. Each CDR3 is given with its conserved first and last residue. Each record gives: clone size, D gene, V gene, J gene, CDR3 DNA, CDR3 protein. A D gene is named only where the DNA matches it firmly. A clone size is listed for some rows: how often the clone was seen (once, few, many), or a class if it is expanded.

>-|-|TRBV15|TRBJ2-2
TGTGCCACCAGCAGAGGGCCGGACCTTAGCACCGGGGAGCTGTTTTTT
CATSRGPDLSTGELFF
>-|-|TRBV7-9|TRBJ2-6
TGTGCCAGCAGCTTAGGGAGTGGGGGACGAAGGGCCAACGTCCTGACTTTC
CASSLGSGGRRANVLTF
>-|-|TRBV6-6|TRBJ1-1
TGTGCCAGCAGTTTGCCCTTGGGGGGAAACACTGAAGCTTTCTTT
CASSLPLGGNTEAFF
>-|-|TRBV30|TRBJ2-7
TGTGCCAGCGGAACCTACGAGCAGTACTTC
CASGTYEQYF
>-|TRBD1|TRBV3-1/TRBV3-2|TRBJ1-6
TGTGCCAGCAGCCCCGGACAGGGGACCTATAATTCACCCCTCCACTTT
CASSPGQGTYNSPLHF
>-|TRBD2|TRBV7-3|TRBJ2-1
TGTGCCAGCACCATGGGACTAGCGGGAGACAATGAGCAGTTCTTC
CASTMGLAGDNEQFF
>-|-|TRBV12-3/TRBV12-4|TRBJ2-1
TGTGCCAGCACCCTGGGATACAATGAGCAGTTCTTC
CASTLGYNEQFF
>-|TRBD2|TRBV15|TRBJ2-7
TGTGCCACCAGCAGAGACCTTAGCGGGGCGGGGGAGCAGTACTTC
CATSRDLSGAGEQYF
>-|-|TRBV15|TRBJ1-1
TGTGCCACCGGGGGGATTGGGATAGACTCTGGTTGGACTGAAGCTTTCTTT
CATGGIGIDSGWTEAFF
>-|TRBD1|TRBV11-2|TRBJ2-2
TGTGCCAGCAGCACCGGGACAGCCACCGGGGAGCTGTTTTTT
CASSTGTATGELFF
>-|-|TRBV3-1/TRBV3-2|TRBJ1-6
TGTGCCAGCAGCCGCTCGGACCGCGCCTATAATTCACCCCTCCACTTT
CASSRSDRAYNSPLHF
>-|-|TRBV28|TRBJ2-1
TGTGCCAGCAGTCCCGTTGGGTCGGTGTACAATGAGCAGTTCTTC
CASSPVGSVYNEQFF
>-|TRBD1|TRBV6-1|TRBJ2-7
TGTGCCAGCAGTGATGGACAGGGGGTCGAGCAGTACTTC
CASSDGQGVEQYF
>-|TRBD1|TRBV5-6|TRBJ1-4
TGTGCCAGCAGCTTGGGGACAGGGGTTGAAAAACTGTTTTTT
CASSLGTGVEKLFF
>-|-|TRBV11-2|TRBJ2-1
TGTGCCAGCAGCTTAAGTAACAATGAGCAGTTCTTC
CASSLSNNEQFF
>-|-|TRBV11-3|TRBJ2-2
TGTGCCAGCAGCGAAATGGGGAGGAACACCGGGGAGCTGTTTTTT
CASSEMGRNTGELFF
>-|-|TRBV3-1/TRBV3-2|TRBJ1-2
TGTGCCAGCAGCCAAGTTGACGGCTACACCTTC
CASSQVDGYTF
>-|-|TRBV7-2|TRBJ1-4
TGTGCCAGCAGCTTTAGTTCAACTAATGAAAAACTGTTTTTT
CASSFSSTNEKLFF
>few|TRBD1|TRBV5-1|TRBJ1-2
TGCGCCAGCAGCTGGGGGACAGGGACTAACTATGGCTACACCTTC
CASSWGTGTNYGYTF
>-|TRBD1|TRBV29-1|TRBJ2-7
TGCAGCGTCCAATTAGGACAGGGAACGTACTTC
CSVQLGQGTYF
>-|-|TRBV6-1|TRBJ1-6
TGTGCCAGCAGTGTACCCCCCAGGGGACTCTCCTATAATTCACCCCTCCACTTT
CASSVPPRGLSYNSPLHF
>-|TRBD2|TRBV5-6|TRBJ2-2
TGTGCCAGCAGCTTTGGACTAGCGGGGGGGCCCGGCGGGGAGCTGTTTTTT
CASSFGLAGGPGGELFF
>-|-|TRBV30|TRBJ1-2
TGTGCCTGGTGGGACACTTCTAACTATGGCTACACCTTC
CAWWDTSNYGYTF
>once|TRBD1|TRBV6-6|TRBJ1-3
TGTGCCAGCAGTTACTCTGGGACAGGTTCGAACACCATATATTTT
CASSYSGTGSNTIYF
>-|-|TRBV7-9|TRBJ2-7
TGTGCCAGCAGCTCCGACGAGGTTGGGGCGCAGTACTTC
CASSSDEVGAQYF
>-|-|TRBV7-2|TRBJ2-7
TGTGCCAGCAGCTTCCGGGGAGCCTCCTACGAGCAGTACTTC
CASSFRGASYEQYF
>-|-|TRBV11-2|TRBJ2-5
TGTGCCAGCAGTTTCGGGACTTCGTCCCCAGAGACCCAGTACTTC
CASSFGTSSPETQYF
>-|TRBD1|TRBV28|TRBJ1-2
TGTGCCAGCAGTTCCGACAGGGGGCGCGGGGACTATGGCTACACCTTC
CASSSDRGRGDYGYTF
>-|-|TRBV6-4|TRBJ1-3
TGTGCTGCTCTCGTTTGGGACACAATTCTCTCTGGAAACACCATATATTTT
CAALVWDTILSGNTIYF